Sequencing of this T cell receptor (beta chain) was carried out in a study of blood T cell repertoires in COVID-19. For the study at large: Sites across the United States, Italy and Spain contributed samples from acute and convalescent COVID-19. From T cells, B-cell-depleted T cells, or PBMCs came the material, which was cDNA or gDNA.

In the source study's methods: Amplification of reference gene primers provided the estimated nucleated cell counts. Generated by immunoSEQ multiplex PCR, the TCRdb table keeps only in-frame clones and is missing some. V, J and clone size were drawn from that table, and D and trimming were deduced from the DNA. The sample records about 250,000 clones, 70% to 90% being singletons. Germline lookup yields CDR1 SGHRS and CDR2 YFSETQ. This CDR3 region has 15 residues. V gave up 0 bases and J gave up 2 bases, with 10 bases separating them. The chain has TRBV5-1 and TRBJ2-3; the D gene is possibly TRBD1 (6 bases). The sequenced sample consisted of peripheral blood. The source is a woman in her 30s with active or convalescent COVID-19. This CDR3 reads CASSLGGQNTDTQYF. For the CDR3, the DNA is TGCGCCAGCAGCTTGGGAGGACAGAACACAGATACGCAGTATTTT.